The sequence of this T cell receptor beta chain was determined in a study of T cells in severe cutaneous drug reactions. Background on the study: Enrollment required a probable or definite RegiSCAR diagnosis of SJS/TEN or DRESS.

Carbamazepine had induced Stevens-Johnson syndrome or toxic epidermal necrolysis in the sequenced donors. The CDR3 loop spans 13 amino acids. The germline V gene encodes CDR1 SGHTA and CDR2 FQGTGA. TCR subtype-specific primers in iRepertoire multiplex PCR prepared libraries for bulk and single-cell sequencing. TCRdb re-called the multiplex PCR reads; every CDR3 protein appears as one record, without DNA. The record lists about 21,000 distinct CDR3 sequences, of which the ten most abundant hold 7.5%. Material for sequencing was PBMCs. The chain recombines TRBV7-3 with TRBJ2-1; absent DNA, TCRdb's TRBD1 call cannot be checked. The TCR sequence derives from a human donor with toxic epidermal necrolysis, a severe cutaneous drug reaction. CDR3 amino acids: CASSRTVRDEQFF.